The sequence of this T cell receptor (beta chain) was determined in a study of T cell changes during pregnancy in multiple sclerosis. The germline gives CDR1 GTSNPN, CDR2 SVGIG (reference sequence). The CDR3 contains 14 residues. Trimming shortened V by 5 bases and J by 6 bases, and 20 bases separated the two germline ends. Only in-frame clones appear in the TCRdb table, and some are missing; sequencing was by immunoSEQ multiplex PCR. The sample carries around 50,000 clones, 80% to 95% recorded once. This chain connects TRBV30 to TRBJ2-7; D is undetermined. Sample: CD4+ T cells from peripheral blood mononuclear cells, taken after pregnancy. The clonotype comes from a female donor in good health, enrolled as a control in a pregnancy study. The chain's CDR3 is CAWGQNLAPAEQYF. CDR3 DNA sequence: TGTGCCTGGGGGCAAAACTTGGCCCCGGCCGAGCAGTACTTC.